This T cell receptor (beta chain) was found in a study of blood T cell repertoires in COVID-19. Study at large: Acute and convalescent COVID-19 specimens originated in the United States, Italy and Spain. PBMCs, B-cell-depleted T cells, or T cells were the source of the cDNA or gDNA that made up the material.

Authors' analysis steps: The assay estimated nucleated cells by amplifying reference gene primers. Sequenced by immunoSEQ multiplex PCR; TCRdb stores in-frame clones only, minus some. V and J calls plus clone size are reproduced from that table; the DNA served to infer D and trimming. The repertoire has a few hundred thousand clones, 75% to 90% of them found once; the top ten carry roughly 1.1%. CDR1 is MGHRA and CDR2 is YSYEKL in the germline V gene. CDR3 length: 14 amino acids. J gave up 4 bases and V 4 bases, and 2 bases lay outside the gene matches. This clonotype was sampled from a man younger than 40 who had recovered from COVID-19. The specimen sequenced was PBMCs or T cells enriched from blood (not recorded which). The genes are TRBV4-1 and TRBJ1-5, with 9 bases fitting TRBD1. The CDR3, as DNA: TGCGCCAGCAGCCGGACAGGGGCAAATCAGCCCCAGCATTTT. This codes for CASSRTGANQPQHF.